A selection of T cell receptor beta chains follows, all from one sample in a study of beta chain features in type 1 diabetes. Assay: immunoSEQ multiplex PCR; the TCRdb copy retains only in-frame clones and omits some. The table has about 620,000 clones, 15% to 17% seen once. Sequencing was done on a sample of naive CD4+ T cells from blood. The receptors were gathered from a man between 18 and 35 years old in good health. Each CDR3 is given with its conserved first and last residue. The order of the fields is CDR3 protein, clone size, V gene, J gene. Part of the rows lack a size; the others show once, few, many or a class for expanded clones.

CASSPGHKMNTEAFF	NA	TRBV7-3	TRBJ1-1
CASSVVLRPLLMDEQFF	NA	TRBV9	TRBJ2-1
CASSVVSSRTDTQYF	few	TRBV9	TRBJ2-3
CASSVKRGSETQYF	few	TRBV9	TRBJ2-5
CASSRQGGQGQETQYF	NA	TRBV7-3	TRBJ2-5
CASSSQGLAENEQFF	NA	TRBV7-3	TRBJ2-1
CASSASGQGRTTEAFF	few	TRBV5-1	TRBJ1-1
CASSLAGGPDQPQHF	few	TRBV5-1	TRBJ1-5
CASSQDGSVPYGYTF	few	TRBV4-2	TRBJ1-2
CASSQVRQNTGELFF	NA	TRBV14	TRBJ2-2
CASSLFAAEGGTEAFF	NA	TRBV7-2	TRBJ1-1
CASSVQPTDTQYF	NA	TRBV25-1	TRBJ2-3
CASSPPGQPGEYF	NA	TRBV18	TRBJ2-5
CSVSGTSGDLDTQYF	NA	TRBV29-1	TRBJ2-3
CASSWTWGAGTQYF	NA	TRBV6-6	TRBJ2-5
CASSQGWQGAWTEAFF	few	TRBV14	TRBJ1-1
CASSLVGPTRGTGELFF	NA	TRBV7-2	TRBJ2-2
CASSFSETQYF	NA	TRBV11-2	TRBJ2-5
CSARGGEQFF	NA	TRBV20-1	TRBJ2-1